These T cell receptor beta chains were read from a single sample in a study of OX40 agonist ivuxolimab in advanced cancers. Only in-frame clones appear in the TCRdb table, and some are missing; sequencing was by immunoSEQ multiplex PCR. The repertoire holds 100,000 or so clones, with under 95% as singletons. The sequencing used CD4+ or CD8+ T cells sorted from blood, collected in a trial of the OX40 agonist ivuxolimab. The receptors were gathered from an adult with an advanced solid tumor such as melanoma, head and neck, liver or kidney cancer. CDR3s include the opening cysteine and the closing phenylalanine or tryptophan. The D gene is left open where the match is weak. The size entry is marked missing in some rows and otherwise reads once, few, many or a size class.

d_call | j_call | v_call | clone_size | cdr3_nt | cdr3_aa
TRBD2 | TRBJ2-3 | TRBV7-9 | NA | TGTGCCAGCAGCGTCAGCGGGAGGGGTATAGATACGCAGTATTTT | CASSVSGRGIDTQYF
TRBD1 | TRBJ2-5 | TRBV5-1 | NA | TGCGCCAGCAGGCGGGGACAGGGCCCCCAAGAGACCCAGTACTTC | CASRRGQGPQETQYF
TRBD2 | TRBJ2-7 | TRBV5-4 | NA | TGTGCCAGCAGCACCGGACTAGCGGGGGGCCTGGGTTACGAGCAGTACTTC | CASSTGLAGGLGYEQYF
TRBD2 | TRBJ2-2 | TRBV19 | NA | TGTGCCAGTAGACCTAGCGGGAAAGCCGGGGAGCTGTTTTTT | CASRPSGKAGELFF
NA | TRBJ2-7 | TRBV25-1 | NA | TGTGCCAGCAGTGACAGGTGGGAGCCCTACGAGCAGTACTTC | CASSDRWEPYEQYF
TRBD2 | TRBJ2-7 | TRBV28 | NA | TGTGCCAGCAGTTCTCCTAGCGGGAGTCGTCACGAGCAGTACTTC | CASSSPSGSRHEQYF
NA | TRBJ1-1 | TRBV6-1 | few | TGTGCCAGCAGTCCCCGACACGGGGAGTCTGAAGCTTTCTTT | CASSPRHGESEAFF
NA | TRBJ1-3 | TRBV19 | NA | TGTGCCAGTAGTATTACCAGGGGAGCTGGAAACACCATATATTTT | CASSITRGAGNTIYF
NA | TRBJ1-2 | TRBV6-1 | NA | TGTGCCAGCAGCTTTTTTATAGTGGGGTATGGAGGCTACACCTTC | CASSFFIVGYGGYTF
NA | TRBJ1-2 | TRBV2 | NA | TGTGCCAGCAGCGCAGCCCCAGGGACCTATGGCTACACCTTC | CASSAAPGTYGYTF
NA | TRBJ2-3 | TRBV5-8 | once | TGTGCCAGCGGTCGTCGGCGGGCTAGCACAGATACGCAGTATTTT | CASGRRRASTDTQYF
TRBD1 | TRBJ1-4 | TRBV30 | NA | TGTGCCTGGAGTAGCCTACTCCGGGACAGCCTTAATGAAAAACTGTTTTTT | CAWSSLLRDSLNEKLFF
NA | TRBJ2-3 | TRBV27 | NA | TGTGCCAGCAGTTCAATTGGGGCCAAATATCTCAACACAGATACGCAGTATTTT | CASSSIGAKYLNTDTQYF
NA | TRBJ1-1 | TRBV18 | NA | TGTGCCAGCTCTTCATTTCAGGAGAACACTGAAGCTTTCTTT | CASSSFQENTEAFF
NA | TRBJ1-2 | TRBV7-9 | NA | TGTGCCAGCAGCAACTCGGGGGATCTCTATGGCTACACCTTC | CASSNSGDLYGYTF
NA | TRBJ2-7 | TRBV7-8 | NA | TGTGCCAGCAGCTCGTACGGCAGGGTCAACGAGCAGTACTTC | CASSSYGRVNEQYF
TRBD1 | TRBJ2-7 | TRBV7-2 | NA | TGTGCCAGCAGCCCCCGACAGGGGAACTCCTACGAGCAGTACTTC | CASSPRQGNSYEQYF
NA | TRBJ2-6 | TRBV5-8 | NA | TGTGCCAGCAGCTTGGTTCTCGGAGGACCTGGGGCCAACGTCCTGACTTTC | CASSLVLGGPGANVLTF
TRBD2 | TRBJ2-7 | TRBV28 | NA | TGTGCCAGCAGCCAATCAAGGACTAGCGGGAGATACGAGCAGTACTTC | CASSQSRTSGRYEQYF
NA | TRBJ1-5 | TRBV27 | NA | TGTGCCAGCAGTTTGCGGCAGGGCAATCAGCCCCAGCATTTT | CASSLRQGNQPQHF
TRBD2 | TRBJ2-1 | TRBV14 | NA | TGTGCCAGCAGCCCTTATAGCGGGATCGGAAGGAATGAGCAGTTCTTC | CASSPYSGIGRNEQFF
NA | TRBJ1-1 | TRBV29-1 | NA | TGCAGCGTCGACCGTAACACTGAAGCTTTCTTT | CSVDRNTEAFF
TRBD1 | TRBJ1-2 | TRBV11-2 | NA | TGTGCCAGCGGGACAGTCTATGGCTACACCTTC | CASGTVYGYTF
NA | TRBJ1-2 | TRBV6-6 | once | TGTGCCAGCAGTTACAGGGGCGCTAACTATGGCTACACCTTC | CASSYRGANYGYTF
TRBD1 | TRBJ1-5 | TRBV7-2 | NA | TGTGCCAGCAGCTCGCAGTCCGGGACAGGGTATAATCAGCCCCAGCACTTT | CASSSQSGTGYNQPQHF
TRBD1 | TRBJ2-7 | TRBV29-1 | NA | TGCAGCGTCTCCTGGACAGGGATTGGGGAGCAGTACTTC | CSVSWTGIGEQYF
TRBD2 | TRBJ2-7 | TRBV7-2 | NA | TGTGCCAGCAGCTTATGGACTAGCGAGACCTCCGAGCAGTACTTC | CASSLWTSETSEQYF
NA | TRBJ2-7 | TRBV18 | NA | TGTGCCAGCTCACCAGAGGGTCTCTCCTACGAGCAGTACTTC | CASSPEGLSYEQYF
TRBD1 | TRBJ2-1 | TRBV5-3 | NA | TGTGCCAGAAGCCTCGAACAGGGGGCGGTCGCCGGGAATGAGCAGTTCTTC | CARSLEQGAVAGNEQFF
NA | TRBJ2-3 | TRBV6-1 | NA | TGTGCCAGCAGTGTCTTGCCCGGTGGGAACACAGATACGCAGTATTTT | CASSVLPGGNTDTQYF
TRBD2 | TRBJ2-1 | TRBV7-2 | NA | TGTGCCAGCAGCCTCGGTGGGCGGGGGGCGCGGGGTGAGCAGTTCTTC | CASSLGGRGARGEQFF
TRBD1 | TRBJ1-5 | TRBV7-2 | once | TGTGCCAGCAGCGTTACAGGGGTGAGGTATCAGCCCCAGCATTTT | CASSVTGVRYQPQHF
NA | TRBJ1-2 | TRBV7-2 | NA | TGTGCCAGCAGCGCGACAGGACTCGGCTACACCTTC | CASSATGLGYTF
NA | TRBJ2-2 | TRBV27 | NA | TGTGCCAGCAGGAACGCAGCGGGCACCGGGGAGCTGTTTTTT | CASRNAAGTGELFF
NA | TRBJ2-6 | TRBV7-3 | once | TGTGCCAGCAGCCTACAGGGTAATGGGGCCAACGTCCTGACTTTC | CASSLQGNGANVLTF
TRBD2 | TRBJ2-3 | TRBV12-5 | NA | TGTGCTAGTGGTTTGGCAGTCTTGGGCGGGAGGGTCACAGATACGCAGTATTTT | CASGLAVLGGRVTDTQYF
NA | TRBJ2-7 | TRBV7-3 | NA | TGTGCCAGCAGCTTAACCCAAATCTCCGAGCAGTACTTC | CASSLTQISEQYF
NA | TRBJ1-1 | TRBV19 | NA | TGTGCCAGTAGTGTACAGGGCGACACTGAAGCTTTCTTT | CASSVQGDTEAFF
NA | TRBJ1-2 | TRBV4-1 | NA | TGCGCCAGCAGCCGGGGGGAAGGAATTCAGGGCTATGGCTACACCTTC | CASSRGEGIQGYGYTF
TRBD2 | TRBJ2-7 | TRBV23-1 | NA | TGCGCCAGCAGTCTACTAGCGGGAGACGAAGACGAGCAGTACTTC | CASSLLAGDEDEQYF
TRBD1 | TRBJ1-4 | TRBV4-3 | NA | TGCGCCAGCAGCCAAGATTCCGCGACGGACAGGGGGTCGAAACTGTTTTTT | CASSQDSATDRGSKLFF
NA | TRBJ2-1 | TRBV6-5 | NA | TGTGCCAGCAGGCTAGCCCCTAACTCCTACAATGAGCAGTTCTTC | CASRLAPNSYNEQFF
NA | TRBJ2-7 | TRBV10-2 | NA | TGCGCCAGCAGTGAACCGGCTACCCTTCAAAGCTCCTACGAGCAGTACTTC | CASSEPATLQSSYEQYF
TRBD1 | TRBJ2-1 | TRBV6-6 | NA | TGTGCCAGCAGACTGACAGGGGGTATAGGTGAGCAGTTCTTC | CASRLTGGIGEQFF
TRBD1 | TRBJ1-6 | TRBV30 | NA | TGTGCCTGGAGAAGGCAGGGGGTAGTTTCACCCCTCCACTTT | CAWRRQGVVSPLHF
NA | TRBJ2-1 | TRBV7-9 | NA | TGTGCCAGCAGCTTAGGACAGAGAAGAAACAATGAGCAGTTCTTC | CASSLGQRRNNEQFF